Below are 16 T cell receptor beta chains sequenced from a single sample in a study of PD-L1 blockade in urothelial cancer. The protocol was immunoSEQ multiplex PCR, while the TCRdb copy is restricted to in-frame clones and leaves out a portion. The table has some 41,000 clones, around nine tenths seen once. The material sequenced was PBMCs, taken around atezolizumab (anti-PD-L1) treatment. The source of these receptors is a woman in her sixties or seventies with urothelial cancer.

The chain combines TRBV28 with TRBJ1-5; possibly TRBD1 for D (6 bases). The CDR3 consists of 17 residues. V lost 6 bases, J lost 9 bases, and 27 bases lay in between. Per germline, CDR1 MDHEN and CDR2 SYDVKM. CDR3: CASRRAGTPPGMRPQHF. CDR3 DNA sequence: TGTGCCAGCAGGCGCGCCGGGACACCCCCCGGTATGCGGCCCCAGCATTTT.

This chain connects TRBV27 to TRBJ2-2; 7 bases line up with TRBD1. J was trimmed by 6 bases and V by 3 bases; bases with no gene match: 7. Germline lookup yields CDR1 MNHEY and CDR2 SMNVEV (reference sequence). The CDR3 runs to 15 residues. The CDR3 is CASSFYRGPSGELFF. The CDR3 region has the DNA TGTGCCAGCAGTTTTTACAGGGGTCCCTCCGGGGAGCTGTTTTTT.

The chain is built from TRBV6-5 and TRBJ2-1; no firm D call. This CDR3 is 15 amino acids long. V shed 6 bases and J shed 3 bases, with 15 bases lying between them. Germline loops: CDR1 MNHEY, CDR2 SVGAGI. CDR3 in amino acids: CASRRLMRFYNEQFF. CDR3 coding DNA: TGTGCCAGCAGAAGGTTAATGCGGTTCTACAATGAGCAGTTCTTC.

The chain's CDR3 is CALDRSSTNEKLFF. In DNA form, the CDR3 reads TGTGCCCTCGATCGGTCGTCAACTAATGAAAAACTGTTTTTT. V gene TRBV11-3 combines with J gene TRBJ1-4; D gene ambiguous. This CDR3 has 14 amino acids. V was pared by 11 bases and J by 0 bases, with 13 bases between. CDR1 SGHNT and CDR2 YENEEA come from the germline V gene.

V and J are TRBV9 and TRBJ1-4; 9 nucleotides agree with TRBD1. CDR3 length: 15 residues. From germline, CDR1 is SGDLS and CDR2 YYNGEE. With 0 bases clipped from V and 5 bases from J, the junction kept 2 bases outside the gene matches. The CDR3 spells CASSVAGQGNEKLFF. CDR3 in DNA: TGTGCCAGCAGCGTAGCGGGACAGGGAAATGAAAAACTGTTTTTT.

Written as DNA, the CDR3 is TGTGCCACCAGCAGAGACCCGGGAGATCAGCCCCAGCATTTT. Amino acids: CATSRDPGDQPQHF. This chain joins TRBV15 and TRBJ1-5, with D hard to call. The CDR3 extends over 14 amino acids. V was shortened by 0 bases and J by 5 bases, with 8 bases between the two germline ends. CDR1 is LNHNV, CDR2 YYDKDF, per germline (reference sequence).

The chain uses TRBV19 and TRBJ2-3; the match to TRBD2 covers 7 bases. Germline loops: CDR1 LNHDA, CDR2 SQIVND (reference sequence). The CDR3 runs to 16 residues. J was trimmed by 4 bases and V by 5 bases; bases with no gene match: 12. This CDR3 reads CASSQTLTSPADTQYF. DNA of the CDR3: TGTGCCAGTAGTCAGACCCTGACTAGCCCGGCAGATACGCAGTATTTT.

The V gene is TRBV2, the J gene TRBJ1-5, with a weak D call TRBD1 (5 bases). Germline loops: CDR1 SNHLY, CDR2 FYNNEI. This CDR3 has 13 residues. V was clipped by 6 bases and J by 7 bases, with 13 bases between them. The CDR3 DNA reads TGTGCCAGCAGGGATCAGGGAACCCAGCCCCAGCATTTT. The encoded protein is CASRDQGTQPQHF.

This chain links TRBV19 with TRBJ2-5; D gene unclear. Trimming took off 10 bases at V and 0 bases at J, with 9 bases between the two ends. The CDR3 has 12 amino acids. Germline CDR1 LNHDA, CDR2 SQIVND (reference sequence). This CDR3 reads CATASYQETQYF. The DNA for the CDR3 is TGTGCCACCGCCAGTTACCAAGAGACCCAGTACTTC.

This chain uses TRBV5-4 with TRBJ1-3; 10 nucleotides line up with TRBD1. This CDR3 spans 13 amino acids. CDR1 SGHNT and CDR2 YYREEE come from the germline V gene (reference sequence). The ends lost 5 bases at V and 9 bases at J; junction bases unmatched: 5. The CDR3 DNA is TGTGCCAGCAGATCCGGGGACAGGGGCACCATATATTTT. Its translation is CASRSGDRGTIYF.

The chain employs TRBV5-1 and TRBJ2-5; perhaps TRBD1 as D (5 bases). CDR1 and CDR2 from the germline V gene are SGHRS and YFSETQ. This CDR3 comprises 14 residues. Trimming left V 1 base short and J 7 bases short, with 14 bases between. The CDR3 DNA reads TGCGCCAGCAGCTTGCTGCAGGGCCAGGGGACCCAGTACTTC. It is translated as CASSLLQGQGTQYF.

The CDR3 nucleotides are TGTGCCAGCAGCTTAGATGGGATGCAGGGAGGGTTACGGTACTTC. It yields the protein CASSLDGMQGGLRYF. The chain carries TRBV11-2 and TRBJ2-7, with 7 bases matching TRBD2. V dropped 0 bases and J dropped 12; count of bases not matched to a gene: 14. The CDR3 has 15 amino acids. Germline V gene sequence: CDR1 SGHAT, CDR2 FQNNGV.

The CDR3 protein is CASSQGLLQGQGVHYGYTF. CDR3 DNA: TGTGCCAGCAGCCAAGGGCTCTTACAAGGACAGGGCGTACACTATGGCTACACCTTC. The V call is TRBV4-2, the J call TRBJ1-2; TRBD1 aligns across 8 bases. Trimming took 1 base from V and 3 from J; bases not matched to a gene: 16. The CDR3 covers 19 residues. Germline loops: CDR1 LGHNA, CDR2 YNFKEQ.

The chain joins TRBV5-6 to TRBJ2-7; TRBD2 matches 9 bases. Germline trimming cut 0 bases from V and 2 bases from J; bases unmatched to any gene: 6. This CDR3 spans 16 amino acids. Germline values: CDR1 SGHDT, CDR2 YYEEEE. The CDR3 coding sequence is TGTGCCAGCAGCTTGGCGCGGGCTAGCGGGGCCTACGAGCAGTACTTC. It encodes CASSLARASGAYEQYF. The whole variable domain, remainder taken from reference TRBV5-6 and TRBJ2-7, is DAGVTQSPTHLIKTRGQQVTLRCSPKSGHDTVSWYQQALGQGPQFIFQYYEEEERQRGNFPDRFSGHQFPNYSSELNVNALLLGDSALYLCASSLARASGAYEQYFGPGTRLTVT.

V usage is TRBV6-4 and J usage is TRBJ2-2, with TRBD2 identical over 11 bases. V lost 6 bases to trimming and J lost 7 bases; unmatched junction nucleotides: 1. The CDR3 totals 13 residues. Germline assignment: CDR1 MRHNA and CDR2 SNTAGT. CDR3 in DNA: TGTGCCAGCAGCGGACTAGCGGGCGGGGAGCTGTTTTTT. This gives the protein CASSGLAGGELFF.

In nucleotides, the CDR3 is TGTGCCAGCAGCTTAGCTGCGGCCCTAAGCGGCGGGAGGGCCTACGAGCAGTACTTC. It is translated as CASSLAAALSGGRAYEQYF. The V gene is TRBV7-2, the J gene TRBJ2-7; 9 bases fit TRBD2. Germline values: CDR1 SGHTA, CDR2 FQGNSA. CDR3 length equals 19 residues. With 0 bases clipped from V and 2 bases from J, the junction kept 14 bases outside the gene matches. Complete variable domain (other parts from reference TRBV7-2 and TRBJ2-7): GAGVSQSPSNKVTEKGKDVELRCDPISGHTALYWYRQSLGQGLEFLIYFQGNSAPDKSGLPSDRFSAERTGGSVSTLTIQRTQQEDSAVYLCASSLAAALSGGRAYEQYFGPGTRLTVT.